The 10 T cell receptor beta chains listed next were all sequenced from one sample in a study of shared clonotypes between healthy human individuals (dated by TCRdb to about 2020). The method behind the library was the immunoSEQ multiplex PCR assay. TCRdb's version of the immuneACCESS table is confined to in-frame rearrangements and falls short of the full clone set. An unresolved V gene accounts for under half of the shortfall where checked; the remainder is of unknown origin. The sample table shows 550,000 to 800,000 clones, and roughly 70% are seen once. The top ten constitute 1.5% to 2% of the sample. Material: memory CD4+ T cells sorted from blood. In the paper's terms, the cell subset or site label means: CD45RA-negative fraction. These TCRs come from a woman in her thirties in good health.

In its sample, this clone was seen a few times. CDR3 sequence (DNA): TGTGCCAGCAAACGGGCCGCAACTAATGAAAAACTGTTTTTT. This translates into CASKRAATNEKLFF. This rearrangement joins TRBV27 to TRBJ1-4; no clear D gene. Germline loops: CDR1 MNHEY, CDR2 SMNVEV (reference sequence). V was shortened by 7 bases and J by 0 bases, with 9 bases between the two germline ends. This CDR3 spans 14 amino acids.

Written as DNA, the CDR3 is TGCGCCAGCAGCGCCGGACAACCTAATTCACCCCTCCACTTT. Translating gives CASSAGQPNSPLHF. The rearrangement links TRBV5-1 to TRBJ1-6; tentatively, D is TRBD1 (5 bases). The CDR3 is made up of 14 amino acids. Trimming shortened V by 4 bases and J by 6 bases, and 11 bases separated the two germline ends. CDR1 and CDR2 from the germline V gene are SGHRS and YFSETQ.

This clone was recorded a few times. V is TRBV5-1 and J is TRBJ1-1, with TRBD1 matching 7 bases. Germline CDR1 reads SGHRS; CDR2 reads YFSETQ. CDR3 length: 16 amino acids. V trimming: 4 bases; J trimming: 1 base; junction bases outside the gene matches: 10. Here the CDR3 reads CASSPVGTAGNTEAFF. The CDR3 DNA reads TGCGCCAGCAGCCCGGTAGGGACAGCTGGGAACACTGAAGCTTTCTTT. The full variable domain, in which reference TRBV5-1 and TRBJ1-1 provide the parts outside the CDR3, is KAGVTQTPRYLIKTRGQQVTLSCSPISGHRSVSWYQQTPGQGLQFLFEYFSETQRNKGNFPGRFSGRQFSNSRSEMNVSTLELGDSALYLCASSPVGTAGNTEAFFGQGTRLTVV.

This clone came up once. This chain links TRBV28 with TRBJ2-5, with D unclear. The CDR3 spans 15 residues. With 6 bases removed from V and 2 bases from J, the gap between germline ends came to 16 bases. Per germline, CDR1 MDHEN and CDR2 SYDVKM. The CDR3 is CASSLSAAFQETQYF. CDR3 bases: TGTGCCAGCAGCCTGAGCGCGGCCTTTCAAGAGACCCAGTACTTC.

This clone was seen only once. The gene calls are TRBV23-1 and TRBJ1-1, with TRBD1 identical over 8 bases. TRBV23-1 is given ORF status, its function remaining uncertain. CDR3 size: 20 residues. Trimming took 2 bases from V and 0 from J; bases not matched to a gene: 17. CDR3 sequence (DNA): TGCGCCAGCAGTCAACCCCGGACAGGGAAGGAGACAAAAATGAACACTGAAGCTTTCTTT. Amino acids: CASSQPRTGKETKMNTEAFF.

The chain employs TRBV28 and TRBJ1-1; 8 nucleotides line up with TRBD1. V gave up 3 bases and J gave up 0 bases; unmatched junction bases: 3. The CDR3 consists of 15 residues. The germline gives CDR1 MDHEN, CDR2 SYDVKM. The CDR3 coding sequence is TGTGCCAGCAGTTTCTCAGGGGGCATGAACACTGAAGCTTTCTTT. Translation: CASSFSGGMNTEAFF.

This chain links TRBV2 with TRBJ2-7; a weak D match, TRBD1 (5 bases). V gave up 3 bases and J gave up 5 bases, with 8 bases separating them. CDR3 length equals 12 residues. The germline CDR1 and CDR2 sequences are SNHLY and FYNNEI. CDR3 sequence reads: CASSDGRDEQYF. In DNA form, the CDR3 reads TGTGCCAGCAGTGATGGCAGGGACGAGCAGTACTTC.

The V and J genes are TRBV7-2 and TRBJ1-1; no clear D gene. In germline, CDR1 is SGHTA, CDR2 FQGNSA. The CDR3 spans 15 residues. The V end lost 4 bases, the J end lost 4 bases, and 16 bases lay between the germline ends. The CDR3 nucleotides are TGTGCCAGCAGCTCGTATCTCCAGGCGAGCACTGAAGCTTTCTTT. Translating it yields CASSSYLQASTEAFF.

The gene calls are TRBV29-1 and TRBJ1-2; D is unclear. The germline V gene encodes CDR1 SQVTM and CDR2 ANQGSEA. V gave up 0 bases and J gave up 1 base, with 3 bases separating them. This CDR3 is built from 12 residues. The CDR3 sequence: CSVEERNYGYTF. The DNA for the CDR3 is TGCAGCGTTGAAGAACGTAACTATGGCTACACCTTC.

The chain uses TRBV10-2 and TRBJ2-5; 9 bases fit TRBD2. There are 13 residues in the CDR3. The V segment lost 6 bases and the J segment 5 bases; nucleotides outside the gene matches: 4. Germline V gene sequence: CDR1 WSHSY, CDR2 SAAADI. The CDR3, as DNA: TGCGCCAGCAGGGGGACTAGCACTGAGACCCAGTACTTC. Protein product: CASRGTSTETQYF.